The 26 T cell receptor beta chains given below trace back to one sample, sequenced in a study of OX40 agonist ivuxolimab in advanced cancers. Sequenced by immunoSEQ multiplex PCR; TCRdb stores in-frame clones only, minus some. Of about 150,000 clones listed, just over 90% are singletons. The material was CD4+ or CD8+ T cells sorted from blood, obtained in a trial of the OX40 agonist ivuxolimab. These receptor sequences come from an adult with an advanced solid tumor such as melanoma, head and neck, liver or kidney cancer.

This sequence joins TRBV9 and TRBJ2-1, with D tentatively TRBD2 (6 bases). Trimming shortened V by 3 bases and J by 7 bases, and 11 bases separated the two germline ends. The CDR3 covers 13 residues. CDR1 and CDR2 from the germline V gene are SGDLS and YYNGEE. CDR3 coding DNA: TGTGCCAGCAGCGGGACTACGTGGAATGAGCAGTTCTTC. Protein sequence: CASSGTTWNEQFF.

The chain uses TRBV18 and TRBJ2-1, with D possibly matching TRBD1 (6 bases). The germline V gene encodes CDR1 KGHSH and CDR2 LQKENI. V gave up 8 bases and J gave up 9 bases, with 20 bases separating them. This CDR3 has 14 residues. The CDR3 DNA sequence: TGTGCCAGCCAGACAGGTTTGATTCCGGGTGAGCAGTTCTTC. This encodes CASQTGLIPGEQFF.

The rearrangement joins TRBV6-1 to TRBJ2-7; D remains ambiguous. Looked up from germline, CDR1 is MNHNS and CDR2 is SASEGT. Trimming cost V 0 bases and J 3 bases, with 9 bases left between them. The CDR3 runs to 14 residues. The CDR3 DNA reads as TGTGCCAGCAGTGAAGCGTTTCAGTACTACGAGCAGTACTTC. Its translation is CASSEAFQYYEQYF.

The chain is built from TRBV11-3 and TRBJ2-2; TRBD2 aligns across 7 bases. The V gene end was trimmed by 5 bases and the J gene end by 0 bases; junction bases not matched to a gene: 9. Germline lookup yields CDR1 SGHNT and CDR2 YENEEA. The CDR3 is 17 residues long. In DNA form, the CDR3 reads TGTGCCAGCAGCCTCGGGGAGGGGACTGCGAACACCGGGGAGCTGTTTTTT. The encoded protein is CASSLGEGTANTGELFF.

V usage is TRBV9 and J usage is TRBJ1-1; D gene uncertain. Germline CDR1 reads SGDLS; CDR2 reads YYNGEE. There are 13 residues in the CDR3. V was shortened by 3 bases and J by 6 bases, with 12 bases between the two germline ends. In DNA form, the CDR3 reads TGTGCCAGCAGCGCCTTTCCCGAGGCTGAAGCTTTCTTT. Translated, it gives CASSAFPEAEAFF.

The gene calls are TRBV6-1 and TRBJ1-1, with TRBD1 as a possible D gene (5 bases). Per the germline V gene, CDR1 is MNHNS and CDR2 is SASEGT. V lost 5 bases and J lost 4, with 17 bases in between. The length of the CDR3 is 15 residues. This CDR3 reads CASSQGGTRGTEAFF. CDR3 bases: TGTGCCAGCAGTCAAGGCGGGACCCGGGGCACTGAAGCTTTCTTT.

This clone appeared a single time. The J gene is TRBJ2-2, the V gene TRBV27; D possibly corresponds to TRBD2 (5 bases). Germline CDR1 and CDR2: MNHEY and SMNVEV (reference sequence). CDR3 size: 16 residues. V was pared by 3 bases and J by 5 bases, with 16 bases between. Written as DNA, the CDR3 is TGTGCCAGCAGTTTCTTCTCGGGGATTATGACCGGGGAGCTGTTTTTT. Translation gives CASSFFSGIMTGELFF.

The rearrangement uses TRBV12-5 and TRBJ1-1; D is unclear. With 5 bases removed from V and 1 base from J, the gap between germline ends came to 8 bases. Germline V gene data show CDR1 as LGHNT and CDR2 as FRNRAP. CDR3 size: 13 residues. CDR3 DNA sequence: TGTGCTAGTGGTAACACAGAGAACACTGAAGCTTTCTTT. Its protein product is CASGNTENTEAFF.

The chain has TRBV7-3 and TRBJ2-2; 7 nucleotides agree with TRBD1. The germline V gene encodes CDR1 SGHTA and CDR2 FQGTGA. CDR3 length: 16 amino acids. Trimming cost V 1 base and J 5 bases; bases outside gene matches: 7. Here the CDR3 DNA reads TGTGCCAGCAGCTTAAATGCGAGGGGGCAAACCGGGGAGCTGTTTTTT. Translating it yields CASSLNARGQTGELFF.

The V and J genes are TRBV4-2 and TRBJ1-4; D is undetermined. Germline V CDR1 and CDR2: LGHNA, YNFKEQ. The V end lost 0 bases, the J end lost 5 bases, and 10 bases lay between the germline ends. There are 15 residues in the CDR3. CDR3 in amino acids: CASSQDTPPNEKLFF. The CDR3 nucleotides are TGTGCCAGCAGCCAAGATACCCCGCCAAATGAAAAACTGTTTTTT.

The rearrangement uses TRBV6-1 and TRBJ1-2; 7 bases are a match to TRBD1. The germline CDR1 and CDR2 sequences are MNHNS and SASEGT. The V and J ends lost 6 bases and 1 base, in that order; junction bases with no gene match: 5. This CDR3 contains 14 residues. As DNA, the CDR3 is TGTGCCAGCAGCTGGGACAGAGATAACTATGGCTACACCTTC. Translation: CASSWDRDNYGYTF.

In this sample, this clone turned up a few times. The chain links TRBV4-3 to TRBJ2-7; 8 nucleotides agree with TRBD1. The CDR3 spans 20 residues. Germline CDR1 and CDR2: LGHNA and YSLEER. V gave up 0 bases and J gave up 3 bases; unmatched junction bases: 19. The CDR3 DNA reads as TGCGCCAGCAGCCAAGATCTGGGCAGGGGGCGCCGAGACTCAGGCTACGAGCAGTACTTC. This sequence encodes CASSQDLGRGRRDSGYEQYF.

J is TRBJ2-5 and V is TRBV2, with 7 nucleotides matching TRBD2. V was clipped by 2 bases and J by 8 bases; unmatched bases: 11. This CDR3 comprises 15 residues. Germline V gives CDR1 SNHLY, CDR2 FYNNEI. The CDR3 region has the DNA TGTGCCAGCAGTGAACAGACGGGTGGGGGGGAAACCCAGTACTTC. Translation gives CASSEQTGGGETQYF.

CDR3 loop: CASSSTAFAYEQYF. CDR3 DNA: TGTGCCAGCAGCTCGACCGCTTTCGCCTACGAGCAGTACTTC. This sequence joins TRBV7-2 and TRBJ2-7; no firm D call. This CDR3 is 14 amino acids long. Germline loops: CDR1 SGHTA, CDR2 FQGNSA. Trimming pared 4 bases from V and 2 bases from J, leaving 12 bases between.

The rearrangement links TRBV7-2 to TRBJ2-1; the D gene is possibly TRBD1 (6 bases). V was trimmed by 1 base and J by 12 bases, leaving 19 bases between them. There are 15 residues in the CDR3. CDR1 SGHTA and CDR2 FQGNSA come from the germline V gene. CDR3 in amino acids: CASSLGIGGTTGQFF. The DNA for the CDR3 is TGTGCCAGCAGCTTAGGGATAGGGGGAACAACGGGGCAGTTCTTC.

The chain joins TRBV28 to TRBJ1-5, with a tentative D call TRBD1 (5 bases). The CDR3 runs 12 residues. Germline CDR1 and CDR2: MDHEN and SYDVKM. The ends were cut back, 8 bases at V and 7 bases at J, with 12 bases in the middle. CDR3 loop: CASWAGGQPQHF. In nucleotides, the CDR3 is TGTGCCAGCTGGGCGGGGGGGCAGCCCCAGCATTTT. Looking up the rest from reference TRBV28 and TRBJ1-5 gives the full variable domain: DVKVTQSSRYLVKRTGEKVFLECVQDMDHENMFWYRQDPGLGLRLIYFSYDVKMKEKGDIPEGYSVSREKKERFSLILESASTNQTSMYLCASWAGGQPQHFGDGTRLSIL.

This rearrangement joins TRBV2 to TRBJ1-5, with D possibly TRBD1 on 6 matching bases. CDR3 size: 15 residues. The germline V and J ends were trimmed by 7 bases and 4 bases, with 17 bases remaining between them. Germline assignment: CDR1 SNHLY and CDR2 FYNNEI. The CDR3 nucleotides read TGTGCCAGCACTTCAGAACAGGGTAAAAATCAGCCCCAGCATTTT. Translated: CASTSEQGKNQPQHF.

A single count supports this clone. The chain couples TRBV2 to TRBJ1-3; 7 bases fit TRBD1. The ends lost 7 bases at V and 2 bases at J; junction bases unmatched: 5. The CDR3 spans 14 residues. Germline V gives CDR1 SNHLY, CDR2 FYNNEI. This chain's CDR3 is CASTSGTAGNTIYF. The CDR3, as DNA: TGTGCCAGCACTTCCGGGACAGCTGGAAACACCATATATTTT.

V usage is TRBV4-3 and J usage is TRBJ2-3, with D unclear. The CDR3 covers 17 residues. Trimming removed 8 bases from V and 0 bases from J, with 21 bases in between. Looked up from germline, CDR1 is LGHNA and CDR2 is YSLEER. The CDR3 loop reads CASSRTGSSTSTDTQYF. The CDR3 DNA follows: TGCGCCAGCTCACGTACCGGTAGCAGTACTAGCACAGATACGCAGTATTTT.

The V and J genes are TRBV5-1 and TRBJ1-1, with D uncertain. Per germline, CDR1 SGHRS and CDR2 YFSETQ. V was shortened by 3 bases and J by 0 bases, with 15 bases between the two germline ends. The CDR3 contains 16 residues. DNA for the CDR3: TGCGCCAGCAGCTCCCGCGAATTAGAAGTGAACACTGAAGCTTTCTTT. Its translation is CASSSRELEVNTEAFF. The variable domain in full, with the rest retrieved from reference TRBV5-1 and TRBJ1-1, is KAGVTQTPRYLIKTRGQQVTLSCSPISGHRSVSWYQQTPGQGLQFLFEYFSETQRNKGNFPGRFSGRQFSNSRSEMNVSTLELGDSALYLCASSSRELEVNTEAFFGQGTRLTVV.

This clone was detected only a few times. The genes are TRBV19 and TRBJ1-5, with unresolved D. CDR1 and CDR2 from the germline V gene are LNHDA and SQIVND (reference sequence). The CDR3 totals 13 residues. With 10 bases removed from V and 7 bases from J, the gap between germline ends came to 17 bases. The CDR3: CATAPMGDQPQHF. The DNA of the CDR3 is TGTGCCACCGCCCCGATGGGAGACCAGCCCCAGCATTTT.

CDR3 nucleotides: TGTGCCAGTAGTATCTTGGAGGGGGCCTACGAGCAGTACTTC. Translating it yields CASSILEGAYEQYF. The rearrangement uses TRBV19 and TRBJ2-7; D is possibly TRBD1 or TRBD2 (6 bases each). Germline V CDR1 and CDR2: LNHDA, SQIVND (reference sequence). This CDR3 has 14 amino acids. Trimming cost V 3 bases and J 2 bases, with 11 bases left between them.

This chain joins TRBV6-5 and TRBJ1-5, with TRBD1 as a possible D gene (5 bases). The CDR3 spans 15 residues. Trimming removed 5 bases from V and 9 bases from J, with 20 bases in between. The germline CDR1 and CDR2 sequences are MNHEY and SVGAGI. The CDR3 loop reads CASSLQTGLAGPQHF. CDR3 nucleotide sequence: TGTGCCAGCAGTCTACAGACGGGGCTCGCGGGGCCCCAGCATTTT.

The chain uses TRBV2 and TRBJ1-1; D may be TRBD1 (6 bases). V was cut by 4 bases and J by 5 bases, with 17 bases left in between. CDR3 length: 15 residues. CDR1 and CDR2 from the germline V gene are SNHLY and FYNNEI. CDR3 sequence reads: CASSASGGLWTEAFF. The CDR3 nucleotides are TGTGCCAGCAGTGCTAGCGGGGGGCTTTGGACTGAAGCTTTCTTT.

V and J are TRBV19 and TRBJ2-2; 7 bases map to TRBD1. The CDR3 has 15 amino acids. CDR1 and CDR2 from the germline V gene are LNHDA and SQIVND (reference sequence). V lost 5 bases to trimming and J lost 1 base; unmatched junction nucleotides: 4. The CDR3 DNA reads as TGTGCCAGTAGTGCCCGACAGGGGAACACCGGGGAGCTGTTTTTT. This sequence encodes CASSARQGNTGELFF.

The rearrangement joins TRBV27 to TRBJ1-4; D is perhaps TRBD1 (5 bases). The CDR3 has 16 amino acids. The germline V gene has CDR1 MNHEY and CDR2 SMNVEV (reference sequence). V lost 5 bases and J lost 3, with 16 bases in between. CDR3 DNA sequence: TGTGCCAGCAGTCCCTATCGGCAGGGATCTAATGAAAAACTGTTTTTT. It translates to CASSPYRQGSNEKLFF.